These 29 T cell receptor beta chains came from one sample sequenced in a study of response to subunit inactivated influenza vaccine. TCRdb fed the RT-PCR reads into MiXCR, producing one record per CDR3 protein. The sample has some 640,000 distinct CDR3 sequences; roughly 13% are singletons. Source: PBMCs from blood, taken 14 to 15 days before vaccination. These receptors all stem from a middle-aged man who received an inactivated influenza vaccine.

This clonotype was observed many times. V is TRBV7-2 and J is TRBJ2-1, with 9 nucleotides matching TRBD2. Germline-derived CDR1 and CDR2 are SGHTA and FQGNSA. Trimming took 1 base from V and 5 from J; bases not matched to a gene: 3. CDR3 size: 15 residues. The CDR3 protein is CASSLVAGGHNEQFF. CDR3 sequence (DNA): TGTGCCAGCAGCTTAGTGGCGGGGGGGCACAATGAGCAGTTCTTC.

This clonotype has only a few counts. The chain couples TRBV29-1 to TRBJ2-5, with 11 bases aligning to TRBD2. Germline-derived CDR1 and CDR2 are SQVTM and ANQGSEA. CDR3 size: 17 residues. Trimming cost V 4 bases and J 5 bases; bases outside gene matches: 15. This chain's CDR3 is CSVARLAGNLWSETQYF. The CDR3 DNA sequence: TGCAGCGTTGCCCGACTAGCGGGAAACCTCTGGTCGGAGACCCAGTACTTC.

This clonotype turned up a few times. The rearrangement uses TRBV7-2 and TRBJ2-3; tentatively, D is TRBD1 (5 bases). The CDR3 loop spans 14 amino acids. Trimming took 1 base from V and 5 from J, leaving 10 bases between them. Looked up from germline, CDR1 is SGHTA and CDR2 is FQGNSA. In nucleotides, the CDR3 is TGTGCCAGCAGCTTAGTCAGGGCCGGAGATACGCAGTATTTT. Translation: CASSLVRAGDTQYF. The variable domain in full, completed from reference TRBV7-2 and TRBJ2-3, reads GAGVSQSPSNKVTEKGKDVELRCDPISGHTALYWYRQSLGQGLEFLIYFQGNSAPDKSGLPSDRFSAERTGGSVSTLTIQRTQQEDSAVYLCASSLVRAGDTQYFGPGTRLTVL.

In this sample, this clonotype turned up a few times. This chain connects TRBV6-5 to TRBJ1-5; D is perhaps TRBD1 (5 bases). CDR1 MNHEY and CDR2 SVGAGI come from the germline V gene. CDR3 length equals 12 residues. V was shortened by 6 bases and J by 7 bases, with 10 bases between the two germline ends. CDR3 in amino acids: CASSHGAQPQHF. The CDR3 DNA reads TGTGCCAGCAGCCATGGGGCACAGCCCCAGCATTTT.

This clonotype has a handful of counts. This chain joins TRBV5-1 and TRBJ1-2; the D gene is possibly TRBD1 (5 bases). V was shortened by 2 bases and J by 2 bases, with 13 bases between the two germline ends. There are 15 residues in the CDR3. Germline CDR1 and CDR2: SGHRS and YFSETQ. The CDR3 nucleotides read TGCGCCAGCAGCTTCAAAGGTGGGACGAACTATGGCTACACCTTC. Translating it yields CASSFKGGTNYGYTF.

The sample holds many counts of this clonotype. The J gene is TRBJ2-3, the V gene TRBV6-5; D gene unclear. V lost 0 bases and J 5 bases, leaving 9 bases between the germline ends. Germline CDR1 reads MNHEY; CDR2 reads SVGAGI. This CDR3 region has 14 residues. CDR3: CASSYSSRIDTQYF. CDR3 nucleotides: TGTGCCAGCAGTTACTCGAGTCGGATAGATACGCAGTATTTT.

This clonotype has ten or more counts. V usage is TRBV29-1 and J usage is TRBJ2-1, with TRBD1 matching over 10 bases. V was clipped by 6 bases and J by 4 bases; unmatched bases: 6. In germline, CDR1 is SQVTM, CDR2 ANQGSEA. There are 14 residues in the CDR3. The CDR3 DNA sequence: TGCAGCGTGGCCGGGACAGGGGCGTACAATGAGCAGTTCTTC. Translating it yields CSVAGTGAYNEQFF.

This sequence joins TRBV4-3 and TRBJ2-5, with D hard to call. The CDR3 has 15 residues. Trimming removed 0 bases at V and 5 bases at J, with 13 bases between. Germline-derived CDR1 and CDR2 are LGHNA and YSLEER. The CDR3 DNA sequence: TGCGCCAGCAGCCAAGATCCGGGTGAATGGGAGACCCAGTACTTC. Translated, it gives CASSQDPGEWETQYF.

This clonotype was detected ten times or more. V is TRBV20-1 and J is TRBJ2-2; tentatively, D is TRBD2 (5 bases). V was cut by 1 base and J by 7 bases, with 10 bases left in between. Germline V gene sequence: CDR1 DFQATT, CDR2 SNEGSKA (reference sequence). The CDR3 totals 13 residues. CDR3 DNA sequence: TGCAGTGCTAGAGCCCCGGCGGGCGGGGAGCTGTTTTTT. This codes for CSARAPAGGELFF.

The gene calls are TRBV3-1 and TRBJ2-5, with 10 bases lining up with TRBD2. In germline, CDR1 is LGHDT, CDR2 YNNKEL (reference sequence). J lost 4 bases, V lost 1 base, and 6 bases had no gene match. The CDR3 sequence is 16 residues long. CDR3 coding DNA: TGTGCCAGCAGCCAAGGTAGCGGGGGGACAGGAGAGACCCAGTACTTC. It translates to CASSQGSGGTGETQYF.

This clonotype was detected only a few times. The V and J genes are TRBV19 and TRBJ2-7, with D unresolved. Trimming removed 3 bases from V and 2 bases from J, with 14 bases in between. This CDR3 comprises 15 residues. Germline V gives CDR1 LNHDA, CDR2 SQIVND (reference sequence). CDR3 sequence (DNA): TGTGCCAGTAGTATGGAAGGGAATAGACCCTACGAGCAGTACTTC. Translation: CASSMEGNRPYEQYF.

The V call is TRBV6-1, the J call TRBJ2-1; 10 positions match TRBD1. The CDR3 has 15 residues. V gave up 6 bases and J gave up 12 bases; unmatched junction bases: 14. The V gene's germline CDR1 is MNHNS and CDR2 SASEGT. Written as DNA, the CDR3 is TGTGCCAGCAGAATCTCCGGGACAGGGGCCGGTGGGCAGTTCTTC. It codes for CASRISGTGAGGQFF.

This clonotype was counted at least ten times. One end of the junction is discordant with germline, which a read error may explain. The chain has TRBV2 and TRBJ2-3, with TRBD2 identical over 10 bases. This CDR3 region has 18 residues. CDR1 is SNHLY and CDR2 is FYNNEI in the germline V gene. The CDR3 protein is CACSSPGLAEKSTDTQYF. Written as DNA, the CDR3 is TGTGCCTGCAGTTCTCCCGGACTAGCGGAAAAATCCACAGATACGCAGTATTTT.

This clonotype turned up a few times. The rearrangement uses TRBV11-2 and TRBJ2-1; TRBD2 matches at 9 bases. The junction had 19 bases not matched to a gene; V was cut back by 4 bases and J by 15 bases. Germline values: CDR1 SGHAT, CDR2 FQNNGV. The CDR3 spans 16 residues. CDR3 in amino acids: CASSSPIFGSGGLMFF. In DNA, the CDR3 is TGTGCCAGCAGCTCCCCCATTTTCGGGAGCGGGGGGTTAATGTTCTTC. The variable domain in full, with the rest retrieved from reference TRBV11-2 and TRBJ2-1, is EAGVAQSPRYKIIEKRQSVAFWCNPISGHATLYWYQQILGQGPKLLIQFQNNGVVDDSQLPKDRFSAERLKGVDSTLKIQPAKLEDSAVYLCASSSPIFGSGGLMFFGPGTRLTVL.

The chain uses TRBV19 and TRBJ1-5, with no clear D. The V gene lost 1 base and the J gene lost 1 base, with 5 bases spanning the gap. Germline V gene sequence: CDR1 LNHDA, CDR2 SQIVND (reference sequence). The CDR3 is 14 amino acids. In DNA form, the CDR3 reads TGTGCCAGTAGTATAGTCGGCAGCAATCAGCCCCAGCATTTT. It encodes CASSIVGSNQPQHF.

CDR3 coding DNA: TGTGCCAGCAGCTTACTAGCGGGAGCAGACAATGAGCAGTTCTTC. The encoded protein is CASSLLAGADNEQFF. The rearrangement uses TRBV7-3 and TRBJ2-1; TRBD2 matches at 10 bases. V shed 2 bases, J shed 5 bases, and the junction held 3 bases outside the gene matches. The germline V gene encodes CDR1 SGHTA and CDR2 FQGTGA. This CDR3 spans 15 amino acids.

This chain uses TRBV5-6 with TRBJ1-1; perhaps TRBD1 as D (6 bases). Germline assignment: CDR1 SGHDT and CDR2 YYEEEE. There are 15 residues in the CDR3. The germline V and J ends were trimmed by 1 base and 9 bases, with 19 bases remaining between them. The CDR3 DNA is TGTGCCAGCAGCTTGTACGGGGGGCGGGTCGGAAAAGCTTTCTTT. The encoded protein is CASSLYGGRVGKAFF.

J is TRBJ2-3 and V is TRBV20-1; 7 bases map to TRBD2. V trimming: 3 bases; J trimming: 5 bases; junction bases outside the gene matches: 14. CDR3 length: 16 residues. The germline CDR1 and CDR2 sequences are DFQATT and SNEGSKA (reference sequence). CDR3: CSASGDYLVRVDTQYF. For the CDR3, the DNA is TGCAGTGCTAGCGGGGACTACCTGGTCAGGGTAGATACGCAGTATTTT.

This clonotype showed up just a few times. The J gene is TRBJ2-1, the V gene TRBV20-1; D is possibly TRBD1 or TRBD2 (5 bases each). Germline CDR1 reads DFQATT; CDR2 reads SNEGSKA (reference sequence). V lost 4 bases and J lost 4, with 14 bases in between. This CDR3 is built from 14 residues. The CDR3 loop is CSAITGTGYNEQFF. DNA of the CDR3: TGCAGTGCTATTACCGGGACCGGATACAATGAGCAGTTCTTC.

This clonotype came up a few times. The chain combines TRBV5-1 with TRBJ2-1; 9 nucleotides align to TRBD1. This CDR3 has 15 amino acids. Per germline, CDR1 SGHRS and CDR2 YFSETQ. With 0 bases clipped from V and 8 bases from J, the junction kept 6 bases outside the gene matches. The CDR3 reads CASSLGGTGNYEQFF. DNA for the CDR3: TGCGCCAGCAGCTTGGGGGGGACAGGGAACTATGAGCAGTTCTTC.

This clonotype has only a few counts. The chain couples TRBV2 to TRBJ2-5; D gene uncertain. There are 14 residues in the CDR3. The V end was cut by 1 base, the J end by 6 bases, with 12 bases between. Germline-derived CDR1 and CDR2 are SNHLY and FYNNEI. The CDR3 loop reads CASSEGPLRKTQYF. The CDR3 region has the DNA TGTGCCAGCAGTGAAGGGCCCCTGAGAAAGACCCAGTACTTC.

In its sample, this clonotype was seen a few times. The CDR3: CASSLGLRGKRDTEAFF. The CDR3 DNA reads as TGTGCCAGCAGCTTAGGCCTTCGGGGAAAGAGGGACACTGAAGCTTTCTTT. The J gene is TRBJ1-1, the V gene TRBV11-2, with D uncertain. The CDR3 spans 17 residues. Germline lookup yields CDR1 SGHAT and CDR2 FQNNGV. The V end lost 1 base, the J end lost 3 bases, and 18 bases lay between the germline ends.

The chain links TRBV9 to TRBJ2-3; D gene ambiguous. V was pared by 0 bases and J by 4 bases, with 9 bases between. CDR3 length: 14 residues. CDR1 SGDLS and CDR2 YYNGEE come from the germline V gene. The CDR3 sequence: CASSVARLSDTQYF. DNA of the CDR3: TGTGCCAGCAGCGTAGCTCGGCTTTCAGATACGCAGTATTTT.

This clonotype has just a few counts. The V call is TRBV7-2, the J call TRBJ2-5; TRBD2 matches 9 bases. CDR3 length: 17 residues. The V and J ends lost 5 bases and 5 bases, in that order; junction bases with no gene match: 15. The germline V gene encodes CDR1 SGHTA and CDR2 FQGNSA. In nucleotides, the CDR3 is TGTGCCAGCAGCCCTAGAATGGGCGGGGGGGCTCAGGAGACCCAGTACTTC. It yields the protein CASSPRMGGGAQETQYF.

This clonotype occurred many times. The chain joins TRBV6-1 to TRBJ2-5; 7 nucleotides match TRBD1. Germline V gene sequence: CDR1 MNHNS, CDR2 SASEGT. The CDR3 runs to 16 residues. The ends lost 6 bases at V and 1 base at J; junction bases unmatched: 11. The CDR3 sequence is CASSPDRGGLQETQYF. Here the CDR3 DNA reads TGTGCCAGCAGCCCCGATAGAGGGGGCCTCCAAGAGACCCAGTACTTC.

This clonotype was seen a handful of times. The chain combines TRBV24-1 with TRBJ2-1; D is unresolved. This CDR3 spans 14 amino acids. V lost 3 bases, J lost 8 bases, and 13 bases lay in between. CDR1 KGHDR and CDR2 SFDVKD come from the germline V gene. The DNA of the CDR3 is TGTGCCACCAGTGATACGCGACACGGCCATGAGCAGTTCTTC. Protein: CATSDTRHGHEQFF.

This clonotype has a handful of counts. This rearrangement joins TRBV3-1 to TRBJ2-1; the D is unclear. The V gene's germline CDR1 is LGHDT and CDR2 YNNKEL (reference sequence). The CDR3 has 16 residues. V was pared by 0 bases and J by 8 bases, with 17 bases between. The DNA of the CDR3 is TGTGCCAGCAGCCAAGATGTCCTAGGGCCCGGCCATGAGCAGTTCTTC. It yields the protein CASSQDVLGPGHEQFF.

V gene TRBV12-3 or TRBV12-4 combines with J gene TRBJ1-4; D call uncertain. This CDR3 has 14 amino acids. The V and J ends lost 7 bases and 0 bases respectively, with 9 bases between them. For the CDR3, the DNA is TGTGCCAGCACCCGAGTTGCAACTAATGAAAAACTGTTTTTT. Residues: CASTRVATNEKLFF.

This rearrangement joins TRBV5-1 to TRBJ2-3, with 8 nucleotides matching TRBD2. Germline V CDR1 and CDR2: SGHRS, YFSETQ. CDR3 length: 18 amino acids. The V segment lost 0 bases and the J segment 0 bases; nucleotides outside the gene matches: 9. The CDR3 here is CASSLAWLAGGSTDTQYF. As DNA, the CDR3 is TGCGCCAGCAGCTTGGCTTGGTTGGCGGGGGGAAGCACAGATACGCAGTATTTT.